This T cell receptor beta chain was sequenced in a study of patients and donors after allogeneic stem cell transplantation. This clonotype was detected a few times. Via MiXCR, TCRdb re-called the RT-PCR reads, giving one row per CDR3 protein. The sample holds about 960,000 distinct CDR3 sequences, roughly 17% seen once. Sequencing was performed on blood, either unsorted or a sorted T cell fraction (not recorded which). The clonotype comes from a human donor who was either an allogeneic HSCT recipient or a stem cell or donor lymphocyte infusion donor (not recorded which). It is not recorded whose cells these are; they may come from a transplant donor.

The CDR3 sequence: CASTPYRRETQYF. In nucleotides, the CDR3 is TGTGCCAGCACCCCGTATCGCCGAGAGACCCAGTACTTC. The gene calls are TRBV12-3 or TRBV12-4 and TRBJ2-5; D not certain. V lost 7 bases, J lost 4 bases, and 13 bases lay in between. This CDR3 contains 13 residues.